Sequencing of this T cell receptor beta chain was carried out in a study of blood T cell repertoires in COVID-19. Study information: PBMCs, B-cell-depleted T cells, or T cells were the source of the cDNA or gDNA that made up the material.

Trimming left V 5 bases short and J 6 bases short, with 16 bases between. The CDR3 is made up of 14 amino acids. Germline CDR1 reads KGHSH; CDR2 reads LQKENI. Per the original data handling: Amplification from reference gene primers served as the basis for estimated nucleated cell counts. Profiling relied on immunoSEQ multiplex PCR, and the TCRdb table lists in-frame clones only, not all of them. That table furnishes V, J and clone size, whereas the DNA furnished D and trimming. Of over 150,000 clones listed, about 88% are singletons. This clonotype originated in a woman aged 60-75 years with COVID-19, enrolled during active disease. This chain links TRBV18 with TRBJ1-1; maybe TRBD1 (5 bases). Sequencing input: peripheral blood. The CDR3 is CASSNIGGTPEAFF. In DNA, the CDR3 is TGTGCCAGCTCAAACATCGGAGGGACTCCTGAAGCTTTCTTT.